The sequence of this TCR beta chain was determined in a study of T cell responses to AZD1222 COVID-19 vaccine. Whole-study results and caveats: Clonal diversity may have been underestimated, and the donors were mostly white British, with more females than males.

In this sample, this clone turned up once. Antigen specificity is unknown. TCRdb's table, derived via immunoSEQ multiplex PCR, lists solely in-frame clones and lacks some. The sample shows approximately 70,000 clones, 80% of them seen only once. From germline, CDR1 is MNHEY and CDR2 SVGAGI. There are 15 residues in the CDR3. The ends were cut back, 3 bases at V and 9 bases at J, with 15 bases in the middle. The clonotype was recovered from an adult who received the AZD1222 COVID-19 vaccine. Sequencing used peripheral blood, obtained 28 days after the second AZD1222 dose. The chain recombines TRBV6-5 with TRBJ1-6; D is unresolved. CDR3 loop: CASSYGEVVGSPLHF. As DNA, the CDR3 is TGTGCCAGCAGTTATGGGGAAGTCGTAGGTTCACCCCTCCACTTT.